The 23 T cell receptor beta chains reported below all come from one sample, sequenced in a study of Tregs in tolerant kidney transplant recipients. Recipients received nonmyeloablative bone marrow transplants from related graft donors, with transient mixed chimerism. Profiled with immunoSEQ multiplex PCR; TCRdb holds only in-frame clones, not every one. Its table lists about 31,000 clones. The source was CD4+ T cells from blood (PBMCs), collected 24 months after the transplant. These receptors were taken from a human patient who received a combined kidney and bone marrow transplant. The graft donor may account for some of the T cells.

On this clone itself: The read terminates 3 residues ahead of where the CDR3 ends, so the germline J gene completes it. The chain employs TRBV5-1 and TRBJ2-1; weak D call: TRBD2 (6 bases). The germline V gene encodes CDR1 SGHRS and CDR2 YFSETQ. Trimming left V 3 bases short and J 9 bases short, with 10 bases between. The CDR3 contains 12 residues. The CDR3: CASSWDSSEQFF. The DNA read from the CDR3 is TGCGCCAGCAGCTGGGACTCGTCTGAG.

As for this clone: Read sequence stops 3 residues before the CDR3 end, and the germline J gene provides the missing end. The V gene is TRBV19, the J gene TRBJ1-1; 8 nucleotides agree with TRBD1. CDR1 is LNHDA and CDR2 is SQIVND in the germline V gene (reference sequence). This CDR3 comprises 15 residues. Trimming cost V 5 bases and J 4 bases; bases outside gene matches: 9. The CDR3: CASSSGTGGGTEAFF. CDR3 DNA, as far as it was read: TGTGCCAGTAGTTCGGGGACAGGAGGAGGCACTGAA.

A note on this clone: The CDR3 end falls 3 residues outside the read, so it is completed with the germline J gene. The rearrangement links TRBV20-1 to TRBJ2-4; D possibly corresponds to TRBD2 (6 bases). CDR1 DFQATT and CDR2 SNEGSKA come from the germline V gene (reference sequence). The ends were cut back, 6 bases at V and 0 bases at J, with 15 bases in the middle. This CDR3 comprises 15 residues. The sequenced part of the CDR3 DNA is TGCAGTGCCTCCACTGCGGGGTTAGCCAAAAACATT. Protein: CSASTAGLAKNI. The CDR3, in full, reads CSASTAGLAKNIQYF.

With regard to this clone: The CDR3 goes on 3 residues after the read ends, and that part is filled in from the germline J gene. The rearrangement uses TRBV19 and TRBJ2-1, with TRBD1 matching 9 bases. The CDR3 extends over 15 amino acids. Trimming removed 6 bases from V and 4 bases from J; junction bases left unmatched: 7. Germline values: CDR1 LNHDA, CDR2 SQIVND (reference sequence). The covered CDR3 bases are TGTGCCAGTAGCACCGGGACAGGGAAATACAATGAG. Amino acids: CASSTGTGKYNE. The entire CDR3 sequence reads CASSTGTGKYNEQFF.

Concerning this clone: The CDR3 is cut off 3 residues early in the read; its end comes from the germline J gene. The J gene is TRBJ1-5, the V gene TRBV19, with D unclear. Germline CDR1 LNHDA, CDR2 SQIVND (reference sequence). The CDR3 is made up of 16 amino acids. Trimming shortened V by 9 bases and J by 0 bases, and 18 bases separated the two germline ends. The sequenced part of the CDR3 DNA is TGTGCCAGCAGATACGATCCGTTTTATAGCAATCAGCCC. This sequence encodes CASRYDPFYSNQP. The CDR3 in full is CASRYDPFYSNQPQHF.

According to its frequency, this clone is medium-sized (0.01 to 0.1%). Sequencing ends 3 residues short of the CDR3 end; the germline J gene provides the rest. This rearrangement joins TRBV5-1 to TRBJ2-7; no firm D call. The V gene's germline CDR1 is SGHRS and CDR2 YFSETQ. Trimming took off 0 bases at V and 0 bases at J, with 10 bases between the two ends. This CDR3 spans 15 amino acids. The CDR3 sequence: CASSLEAFLSYEQYF. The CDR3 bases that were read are TGCGCCAGCAGCTTGGAGGCCTTCCTCTCCTACGAG.

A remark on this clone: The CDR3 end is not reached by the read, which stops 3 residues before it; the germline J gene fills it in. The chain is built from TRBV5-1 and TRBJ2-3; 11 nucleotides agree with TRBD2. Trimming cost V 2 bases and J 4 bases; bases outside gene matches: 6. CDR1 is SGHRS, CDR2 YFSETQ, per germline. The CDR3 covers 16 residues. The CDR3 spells CASSLETSGSADTQYF. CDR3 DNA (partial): TGCGCCAGCAGCTTAGAAACTAGCGGGAGCGCAGATACG.

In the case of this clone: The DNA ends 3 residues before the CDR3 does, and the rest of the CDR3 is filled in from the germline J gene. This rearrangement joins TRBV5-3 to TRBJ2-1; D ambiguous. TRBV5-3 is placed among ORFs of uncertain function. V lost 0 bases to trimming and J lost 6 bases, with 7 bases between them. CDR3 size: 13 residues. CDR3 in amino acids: CARSLGRVNEQFF. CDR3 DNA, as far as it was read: TGTGCCAGAAGCTTGGGCCGGGTCAATGAG.

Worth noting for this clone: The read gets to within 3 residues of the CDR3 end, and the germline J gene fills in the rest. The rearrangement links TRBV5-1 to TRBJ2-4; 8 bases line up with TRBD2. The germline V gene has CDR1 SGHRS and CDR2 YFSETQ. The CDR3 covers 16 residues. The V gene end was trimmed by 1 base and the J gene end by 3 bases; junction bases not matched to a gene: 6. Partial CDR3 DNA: TGCGCCAGCAGCTTGCCCACTAGCGGTTACAAAAACATT. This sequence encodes CASSLPTSGYKNI. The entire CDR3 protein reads CASSLPTSGYKNIQYF.

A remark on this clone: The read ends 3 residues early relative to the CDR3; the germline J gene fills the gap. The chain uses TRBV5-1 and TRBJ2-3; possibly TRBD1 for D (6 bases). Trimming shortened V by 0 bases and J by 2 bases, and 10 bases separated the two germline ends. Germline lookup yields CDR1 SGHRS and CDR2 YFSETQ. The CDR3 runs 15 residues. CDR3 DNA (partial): TGCGCCAGCAGCTTGGCCAGGGGTATCACAGATACG. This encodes CASSLARGITDT. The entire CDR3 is CASSLARGITDTQYF.

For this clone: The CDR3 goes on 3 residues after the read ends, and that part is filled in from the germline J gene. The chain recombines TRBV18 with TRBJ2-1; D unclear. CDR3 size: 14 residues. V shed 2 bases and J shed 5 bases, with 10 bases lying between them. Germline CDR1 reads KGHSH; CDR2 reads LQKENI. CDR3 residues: CASSPEVLNNEQFF. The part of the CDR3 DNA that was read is TGTGCCAGCTCACCAGAGGTTCTGAACAATGAG.

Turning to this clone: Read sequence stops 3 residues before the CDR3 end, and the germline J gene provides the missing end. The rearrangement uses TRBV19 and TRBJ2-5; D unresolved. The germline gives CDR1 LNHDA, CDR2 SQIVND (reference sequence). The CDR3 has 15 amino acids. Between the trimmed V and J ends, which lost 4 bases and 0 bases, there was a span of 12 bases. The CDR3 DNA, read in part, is TGTGCCAGTAGTACAGTAGCTGGATACCAAGAGACC. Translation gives CASSTVAGYQET. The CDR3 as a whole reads CASSTVAGYQETQYF.

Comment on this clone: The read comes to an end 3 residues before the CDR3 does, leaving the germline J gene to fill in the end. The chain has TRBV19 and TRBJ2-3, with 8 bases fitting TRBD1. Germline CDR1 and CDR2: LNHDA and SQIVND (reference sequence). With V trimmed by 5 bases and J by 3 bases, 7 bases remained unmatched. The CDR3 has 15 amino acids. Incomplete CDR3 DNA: TGTGCCAGTAGTGTCGACAGGGGTGGGACAGATACG. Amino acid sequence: CASSVDRGGTDT. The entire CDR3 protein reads CASSVDRGGTDTQYF.

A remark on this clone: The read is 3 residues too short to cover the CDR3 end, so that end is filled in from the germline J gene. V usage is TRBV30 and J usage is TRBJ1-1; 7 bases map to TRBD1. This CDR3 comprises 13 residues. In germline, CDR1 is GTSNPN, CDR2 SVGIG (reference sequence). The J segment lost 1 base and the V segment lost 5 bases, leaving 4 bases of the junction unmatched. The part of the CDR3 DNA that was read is TGTGCCTGGGACAGGGCCTCGAACACTGAA. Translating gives CAWDRASNTE. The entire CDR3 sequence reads CAWDRASNTEAFF.

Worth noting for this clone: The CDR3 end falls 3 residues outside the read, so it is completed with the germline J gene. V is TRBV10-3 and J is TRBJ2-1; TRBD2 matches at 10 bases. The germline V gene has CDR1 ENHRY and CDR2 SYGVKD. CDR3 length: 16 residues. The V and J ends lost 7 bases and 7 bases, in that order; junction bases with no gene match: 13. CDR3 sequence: CAINGDPSGSWNEQFF. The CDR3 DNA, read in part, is TGTGCCATCAATGGGGACCCTAGCGGGAGTTGGAATGAG.

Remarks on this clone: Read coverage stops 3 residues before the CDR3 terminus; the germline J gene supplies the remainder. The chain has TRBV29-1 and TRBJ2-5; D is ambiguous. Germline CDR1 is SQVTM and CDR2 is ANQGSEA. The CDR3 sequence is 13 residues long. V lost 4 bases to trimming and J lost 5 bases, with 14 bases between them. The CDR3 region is CSVGGSWAETQYF. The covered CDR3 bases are TGCAGCGTTGGAGGATCCTGGGCGGAGACC.

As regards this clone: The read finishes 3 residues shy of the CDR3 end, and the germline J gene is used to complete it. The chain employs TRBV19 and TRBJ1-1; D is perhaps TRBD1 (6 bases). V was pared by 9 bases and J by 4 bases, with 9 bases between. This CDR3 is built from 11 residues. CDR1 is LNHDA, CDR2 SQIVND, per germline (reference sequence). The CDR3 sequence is CASTGRTEAFF. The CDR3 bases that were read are TGTGCCAGCACAGGGCGCACTGAA.

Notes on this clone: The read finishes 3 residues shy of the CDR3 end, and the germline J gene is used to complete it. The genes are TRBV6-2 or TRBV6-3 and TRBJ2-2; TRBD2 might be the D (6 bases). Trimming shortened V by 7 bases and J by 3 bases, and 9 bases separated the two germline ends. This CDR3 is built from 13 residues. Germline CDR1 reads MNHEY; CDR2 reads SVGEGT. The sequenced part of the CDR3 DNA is TGTGCCAGCAACGGAGGGCACACCGGGGAG. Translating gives CASNGGHTGE. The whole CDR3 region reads CASNGGHTGELFF.

Incomplete CDR3 DNA: TGTGCCAGTACCGCGTCTCCAACCCCCACAGATACG. It specifies CASTASPTPTDT. The CDR3 in full is CASTASPTPTDTQYF. This rearrangement joins TRBV19 to TRBJ2-3; D is uncertain. The CDR3 end falls 3 residues outside the read, so it is completed with the germline J gene. The CDR3 has 15 residues. With 7 bases removed from V and 2 bases from J, the gap between germline ends came to 16 bases. Germline values: CDR1 LNHDA, CDR2 SQIVND (reference sequence). Looking up the rest from reference TRBV19 and TRBJ2-3 gives the full variable domain: DGGITQSPKYLFRKEGQNVTLSCEQNLNHDAMYWYRQDPGQGLRLIYYSQIVNDFQKGDIAEGYSVSREKKESFPLTVTSAQKNPTAFYLCASTASPTPTDTQYFGPGTRLTVL.

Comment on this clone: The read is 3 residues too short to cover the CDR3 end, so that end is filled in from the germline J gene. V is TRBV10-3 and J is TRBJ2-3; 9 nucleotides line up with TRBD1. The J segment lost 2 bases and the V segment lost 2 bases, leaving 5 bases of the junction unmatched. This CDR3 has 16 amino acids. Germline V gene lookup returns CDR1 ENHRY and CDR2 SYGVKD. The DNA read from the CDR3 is TGTGCCATCAGTGAGGGAGGGACAGGGCCCACAGATACG. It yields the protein CAISEGGTGPTDT. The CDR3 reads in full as CAISEGGTGPTDTQYF.

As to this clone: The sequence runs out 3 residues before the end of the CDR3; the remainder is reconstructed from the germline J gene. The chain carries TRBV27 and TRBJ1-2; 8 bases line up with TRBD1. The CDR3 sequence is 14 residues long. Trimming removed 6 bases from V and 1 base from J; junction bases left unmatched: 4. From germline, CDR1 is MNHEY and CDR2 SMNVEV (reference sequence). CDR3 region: CASSRQGRNYGYTF. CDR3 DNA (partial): TGTGCCAGCAGCCGACAGGGGCGTAACTATGGC.

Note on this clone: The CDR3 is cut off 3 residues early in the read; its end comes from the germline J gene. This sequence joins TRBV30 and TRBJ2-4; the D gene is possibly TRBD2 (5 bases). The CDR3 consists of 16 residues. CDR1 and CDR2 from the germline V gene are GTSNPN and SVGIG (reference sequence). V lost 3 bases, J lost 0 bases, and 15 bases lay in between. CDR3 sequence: CAWSPGEGLAKNIQYF. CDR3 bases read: TGTGCCTGGAGCCCCGGCGAGGGTTTAGCCAAAAACATT.

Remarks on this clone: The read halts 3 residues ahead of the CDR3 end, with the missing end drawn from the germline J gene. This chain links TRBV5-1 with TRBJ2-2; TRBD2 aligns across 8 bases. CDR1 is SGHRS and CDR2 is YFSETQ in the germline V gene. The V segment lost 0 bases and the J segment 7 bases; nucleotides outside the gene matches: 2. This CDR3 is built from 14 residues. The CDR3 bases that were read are TGCGCCAGCAGCTTGGGCCTAGCGGGCGGGGAG. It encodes CASSLGLAGGE. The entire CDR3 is CASSLGLAGGELFF.